The 25 T cell receptor beta chains listed next were all sequenced from one sample in a study of T cells in women clearing cervical HPV infection. Profiled with immunoSEQ multiplex PCR; TCRdb holds only in-frame clones, not every one. The listing records 30,000 to 45,000 clones. Sequencing was carried out using blood buffy coat. Receptor source: a woman aged 18 to 75 with a cervical HPV16 infection that either progressed to CIN3+ or cleared (not recorded which).

Details on this clone: The CDR3 end falls 3 residues outside the read, so it is completed with the germline J gene. The chain uses TRBV5-5 and TRBJ1-1, with D tentatively TRBD1 (6 bases). Germline CDR1 reads SGHKS; CDR2 reads YYEKEE (reference sequence). This CDR3 spans 14 amino acids. Here the CDR3 reads CASSLAVGAWEAFF. The covered CDR3 bases are TGTGCCAGCAGCTTGGCCGTGGGGGCTTGGGAA.

Concerning this clone itself: The CDR3 end lies 3 residues beyond the end of the read and is filled in from the germline J gene. The chain employs TRBV20-1 and TRBJ2-1, with TRBD2 matching 14 bases. The CDR3 contains 16 residues. Trimming took 0 bases from V and 9 from J; bases not matched to a gene: 7. Germline assignment: CDR1 DFQATT and CDR2 SNEGSKA (reference sequence). The part of the CDR3 DNA that was read is TGCAGTGCTAGAGAGGGGACTAGCGGGAGAGCCAGTGAG. It specifies CSAREGTSGRASE. The entire CDR3 reads CSAREGTSGRASEQFF.

Of note for this clone: Read data end 3 residues before the CDR3 end; the end is taken from the germline J gene. The chain is built from TRBV28 and TRBJ1-2, with 11 positions matching TRBD1. CDR3 length equals 14 residues. Germline CDR1 is MDHEN and CDR2 is SYDVKM. V gave up 6 bases and J gave up 5 bases; unmatched junction bases: 5. The CDR3 DNA, read in part, is TGTGCCAGCAGGGACCGGGACAGGGGGTATGGC. Its protein product is CASRDRDRGYG. The whole CDR3 region reads CASRDRDRGYGYTF.

A word on this clone: Read data end 3 residues before the CDR3 end; the end is taken from the germline J gene. V gene TRBV19 combines with J gene TRBJ2-3; D is possibly TRBD1 or TRBD2 (5 bases each). The CDR3 is 14 residues long. From germline, CDR1 is LNHDA and CDR2 SQIVND (reference sequence). The V gene lost 8 bases and the J gene lost 4 bases, with 16 bases spanning the gap. This chain's CDR3 is CASGLRGEADTQYF. CDR3 DNA (partial): TGTGCCAGTGGTTTGAGGGGAGAGGCAGATACG.

With respect to this clone: At one end the junction does not follow the germline gene, possibly because of a read error. CDR3 residues: CASSQESGGANWGYTF. CDR3 bases read: TGCGCCAGCAGCCAAGAATCCGGGGGGGCAAACTGGGGC. The V call is TRBV4-2, the J call TRBJ1-2; D is possibly TRBD1 (6 bases). Read data end 3 residues before the CDR3 end; the end is taken from the germline J gene. Germline V lookup: CDR1 LGHNA, CDR2 YNFKEQ. This CDR3 contains 16 residues.

About this clone itself: With the read ending 3 residues before the CDR3 end, the germline J gene is used to fill in that end. This chain links TRBV7-9 with TRBJ2-3, with 8 bases matching TRBD1. This CDR3 has 15 residues. The germline gives CDR1 SEHNR, CDR2 FQNEAQ (reference sequence). Here the CDR3 reads CASSLWTGPEETQYF. CDR3 DNA (partial): TGTGCCAGCAGCTTATGGACAGGGCCTGAAGAGACG.

With respect to this clone: Sequencing ends 3 residues short of the CDR3 end; the germline J gene provides the rest. This sample includes further DNA sequences coding for the same CDR3. The V and J genes are TRBV30 and TRBJ1-3; D remains unclear. This CDR3 spans 13 amino acids. Trimming took off 8 bases at V and 0 bases at J, with 11 bases between the two ends. Germline CDR1 and CDR2: GTSNPN and SVGIG (reference sequence). CDR3 DNA, as far as it was read: TGTGCCCAAACCACAGTCTCTGGAAACACC. It specifies CAQTTVSGNT. From start to end, the CDR3 is CAQTTVSGNTIYF.

The CDR3 sequence: CSPGTDSYEQYF. CDR3 bases read: TGCAGTCCCGGGACAGATTCCTACGAG. The chain has TRBV20-1 and TRBJ2-7, with 7 bases identical to TRBD1. The CDR3 extends 3 residues past the end of the read, so its final part is completed from the germline J gene. Germline lookup yields CDR1 DFQATT and CDR2 SNEGSKA (reference sequence). The V gene end was trimmed by 8 bases and the J gene end by 1 base; junction bases not matched to a gene: 5. The CDR3 contains 12 residues.

Concerning this clone itself: The observed sequence ends 3 residues before the CDR3 terminus, with the missing tail filled in from the germline J gene. This chain uses TRBV29-1 with TRBJ1-2, with 11 bases aligning to TRBD1. This CDR3 comprises 13 residues. CDR1 and CDR2 (germline): SQVTM, ANQGSEA. The CDR3 sequence is CSVGQGASPDYTF. CDR3 bases read: TGCAGCGTCGGACAGGGGGCGAGCCCCGAC.

To note about this clone: The read gets to within 3 residues of the CDR3 end, and the germline J gene fills in the rest. The V call is TRBV18, the J call TRBJ1-2; D is perhaps TRBD1 (5 bases). The CDR3 has 14 amino acids. Germline V CDR1 and CDR2: KGHSH, LQKENI. The DNA read from the CDR3 is TGTGCCAGCTCAGCCGGGACTAGCCGCAGGGAC. This translates into CASSAGTSRRD. The CDR3 reads in full as CASSAGTSRRDYTF.

In regard to this clone: The missing CDR3 end, 3 residues past where the read stops, is filled in from the germline J gene. V and J are TRBV7-9 and TRBJ1-1; D remains ambiguous. V was pared by 5 bases and J by 5 bases, with 15 bases between. The CDR3 totals 14 residues. CDR1 SEHNR and CDR2 FQNEAQ come from the germline V gene (reference sequence). Partial CDR3 DNA: TGTGCCAGCAGCCGAAATCCCGGAGGGACTGAA. Protein product: CASSRNPGGTE. The whole CDR3 region reads CASSRNPGGTEAFF.

About this clone itself: The read terminates 3 residues before the CDR3 end, so the remaining end is supplied by the germline J gene. The genes are TRBV7-3 and TRBJ2-1, with TRBD2 as a possible D gene (6 bases). The CDR3 consists of 15 residues. Germline V gene sequence: CDR1 SGHTA, CDR2 FQGTGA. V lost 2 bases to trimming and J lost 2 bases, with 10 bases between them. The CDR3 DNA, read in part, is TGTGCCAGCAGCTTAGCGGGAAGGACCTACAATGAG. Amino acids: CASSLAGRTYNE. The full CDR3 protein reads CASSLAGRTYNEQFF.

A word on this clone: The read stops 3 residues short of the end of the CDR3; the missing end is completed from the germline J gene. This rearrangement joins TRBV4-1 to TRBJ2-2; 8 bases fit TRBD1. V shed 5 bases and J 5 bases; nucleotides not matched to a gene: 4. CDR1 MGHRA and CDR2 YSYEKL come from the germline V gene. This CDR3 is 14 amino acids long. CDR3: CASSDRGNTGELFF. The part of the CDR3 DNA that was read is TGCGCCAGCAGCGACAGGGGAAATACCGGGGAG.

About this clone: The DNA ends 3 residues before the CDR3 does, and the rest of the CDR3 is filled in from the germline J gene. The V call is TRBV7-3, the J call TRBJ2-5; D not resolved. With 2 bases removed from V and 0 bases from J, the gap between germline ends came to 4 bases. This CDR3 has 13 amino acids. Per germline, CDR1 SGHTA and CDR2 FQGTGA. The covered CDR3 bases are TGTGCCAGCAGCTTAGGCAACCAAGAGACC. Protein sequence: CASSLGNQET. The whole CDR3 sequence reads CASSLGNQETQYF.

Points on this clone: Read coverage stops 3 residues before the CDR3 terminus; the germline J gene supplies the remainder. The V call is TRBV4-1, the J call TRBJ2-2; 7 bases are shared with TRBD1. Germline loops: CDR1 MGHRA, CDR2 YSYEKL. After removal of 4 bases from V and 5 bases from J, the junction contained 10 bases not matched to a gene. The CDR3 covers 16 residues. The covered CDR3 bases are TGCGCCAGCAGCCTGAGACAGGGTCGAAAAACCGGGGAG. Its protein is CASSLRQGRKTGE. Given in full, the CDR3 is CASSLRQGRKTGELFF.

For this clone: The read falls 3 residues short of the CDR3 end, and the missing part is taken from the germline J gene. V is TRBV19 and J is TRBJ2-3; D may be TRBD2 (6 bases). V lost 5 bases, J lost 6 bases, and 15 bases lay in between. In germline, CDR1 is LNHDA, CDR2 SQIVND (reference sequence). The CDR3 has 14 amino acids. This chain's CDR3 is CASSARDWRDTQYF. The part of the CDR3 DNA that was read is TGTGCCAGTAGTGCCCGGGACTGGAGGGATACG. The whole variable domain, remainder taken from reference TRBV19 and TRBJ2-3, is DGGITQSPKYLFRKEGQNVTLSCEQNLNHDAMYWYRQDPGQGLRLIYYSQIVNDFQKGDIAEGYSVSREKKESFPLTVTSAQKNPTAFYLCASSARDWRDTQYFGPGTRLTVL.

On this clone: With the read ending 3 residues before the CDR3 end, the germline J gene is used to fill in that end. This chain joins TRBV2 and TRBJ2-5; TRBD1 aligns across 8 bases. From germline, CDR1 is SNHLY and CDR2 FYNNEI. This CDR3 has 15 amino acids. With 6 bases clipped from V and 0 bases from J, the junction kept 6 bases outside the gene matches. This CDR3 reads CASSPGQGYQETQYF. The DNA read from the CDR3 is TGTGCCAGCAGCCCAGGACAGGGATACCAAGAGACC.

With respect to this clone: The observed sequence ends 3 residues before the CDR3 terminus, with the missing tail filled in from the germline J gene. This chain joins TRBV29-1 and TRBJ2-2; 7 nucleotides align to TRBD1. The CDR3 runs 14 residues. CDR1 and CDR2 (germline): SQVTM, ANQGSEA. V was pared by 7 bases and J by 2 bases, with 7 bases of the junction left unmatched. The CDR3 reads CSAAGQVNTGELFF. The covered CDR3 bases are TGCAGCGCTGCCGGACAGGTTAACACCGGGGAG.

Worth noting for this clone: The read falls 3 residues short of the CDR3 end, and the missing part is taken from the germline J gene. The rearrangement uses TRBV18 and TRBJ2-3; either TRBD1 or TRBD2 may fit D (5 bases each). The CDR3 is 13 amino acids. Germline lookup yields CDR1 KGHSH and CDR2 LQKENI. Partial CDR3 DNA: TGTGCCAGCTCACCACTTAGGGGAGAGACG. Residues: CASSPLRGET. The CDR3 in its entirety is CASSPLRGETQYF.

Turning to this clone: The sequenced fragment ends 3 residues before the CDR3 boundary, so the rest is inferred from the germline J gene. V and J are TRBV5-1 and TRBJ1-2; D is possibly TRBD1 (6 bases). The CDR3 length is 16 residues. Looked up from germline, CDR1 is SGHRS and CDR2 is YFSETQ. The CDR3 region is CASSLTGSQGTYDYTF. CDR3 bases read: TGCGCCAGCAGCTTAACCGGGTCTCAGGGGACCTACGAC.

As concerns this clone: The read ends 3 residues early relative to the CDR3; the germline J gene fills the gap. The V gene is TRBV7-3, the J gene TRBJ2-7; 12 nucleotides match TRBD1. V dropped 1 base and J dropped 6; count of bases not matched to a gene: 10. The CDR3 contains 17 residues. The V gene's germline CDR1 is SGHTA and CDR2 FQGTGA. CDR3 residues: CASSLKPFGTGGGEQYF. The part of the CDR3 DNA that was read is TGTGCCAGCAGCTTAAAGCCCTTTGGGACAGGGGGCGGCGAG.

In the case of this clone: The CDR3 goes on 3 residues after the read ends, and that part is filled in from the germline J gene. The V and J genes are TRBV7-6 and TRBJ2-3; possibly TRBD2 for D (7 bases). Germline V gene lookup returns CDR1 SGHVS and CDR2 FNYEAQ. CDR3 length equals 13 residues. CDR3 bases read: TGTGCCAGCAGCCCCCAGGTAGGGGGGGCG. Its protein is CASSPQVGGA. The entire CDR3 reads CASSPQVGGAQYF.

The DNA read from the CDR3 is TGTGCCAGCAGTCCTAAGACAGGCTCCTGGGAGACC. This gives the protein CASSPKTGSWET. The full CDR3 reads CASSPKTGSWETYTF. V is TRBV2 and J is TRBJ1-2; D is perhaps TRBD1 (6 bases). Read coverage stops 3 residues before the CDR3 terminus; the germline J gene supplies the remainder. Germline-derived CDR1 and CDR2 are SNHLY and FYNNEI. The CDR3 is 15 amino acids.

With regard to this clone: The observed sequence ends 3 residues before the CDR3 terminus, with the missing tail filled in from the germline J gene. The chain combines TRBV5-1 with TRBJ2-2; no clear D gene. CDR1 is SGHRS, CDR2 YFSETQ, per germline. The CDR3 consists of 13 residues. The V end lost 0 bases, the J end lost 7 bases, and 7 bases lay between the germline ends. Here the CDR3 reads CASSLAVDGELFF. The covered CDR3 bases are TGCGCCAGCAGCTTGGCGGTCGACGGGGAG.

This clone is called medium-sized based on its frequency. The read terminates 3 residues before the CDR3 end, so the remaining end is supplied by the germline J gene. V usage is TRBV18 and J usage is TRBJ2-7, with a weak D call TRBD1 (6 bases). Looked up from germline, CDR1 is KGHSH and CDR2 is LQKENI. Trimming cost V 4 bases and J 6 bases, with 16 bases left between them. The CDR3 length is 14 residues. The CDR3 spells CASSLTKNRAEQYF. The sequenced part of the CDR3 DNA is TGTGCCAGCTCACTCACGAAAAACAGGGCCGAG.